This T cell receptor (beta chain) derives from a study of cytomegalovirus exposure and HLA in healthy donors. With 6 bases clipped from V and 6 bases from J, the junction kept 6 bases outside the gene matches. CDR3 length: 13 residues. The germline CDR1 and CDR2 sequences are SQVTM and ANQGSEA. Vbeta (60) and Jbeta (13) primers were used in the PCR. The protocol was immunoSEQ multiplex PCR, while the TCRdb copy is restricted to in-frame clones and leaves out a portion. The sample has about 160,000 clones; 82% are singletons. The sample consisted of PBMCs. This chain joins TRBV29-1 and TRBJ2-7, with TRBD1 matching 12 bases. The source of this sequence is a girl aged 10 to 17 in good health and CMV-seropositive. CDR3 nucleotides: TGCAGCGTCCGGGACAGGGGGCCCCTCGAGCAGTACTTC. Protein: CSVRDRGPLEQYF.